This T cell receptor (beta chain) was profiled in a study of identical twins. Overall study findings and caveats: Diverse VJ usage suggested most zero-insertion clonotypes were not invariant T cells.

CDR1 and CDR2 from the germline V gene are SEHNR and FQNEAQ (reference sequence). V shed 7 bases and J shed 2 bases, with 18 bases lying between them. The length of the CDR3 is 15 residues. TCRdb used MiXCR to reprocess the 5' RACE reads, holding one entry per CDR3 protein. This table holds about 730,000 distinct CDR3 sequences, over 20% found once. As to this clonotype: The antigen remains unidentified.

This sample was also put to use in a study of T cells expressing NK-cell markers. This second report adds: The study did not resolve the HCMV specificity of expanded NKG2C+ T cell clones.

The gene calls are TRBV7-9 and TRBJ2-7, with D perhaps matching TRBD1 or TRBD2 (5 bases each). The receptor comes from a woman younger than 35 in good health. The sequenced sample consisted of PBMCs. The CDR3 reads CASIPPGTGTYEQYF. The CDR3 DNA reads TGTGCCAGCATTCCCCCCGGGACGGGGACCTACGAGCAGTACTTC.